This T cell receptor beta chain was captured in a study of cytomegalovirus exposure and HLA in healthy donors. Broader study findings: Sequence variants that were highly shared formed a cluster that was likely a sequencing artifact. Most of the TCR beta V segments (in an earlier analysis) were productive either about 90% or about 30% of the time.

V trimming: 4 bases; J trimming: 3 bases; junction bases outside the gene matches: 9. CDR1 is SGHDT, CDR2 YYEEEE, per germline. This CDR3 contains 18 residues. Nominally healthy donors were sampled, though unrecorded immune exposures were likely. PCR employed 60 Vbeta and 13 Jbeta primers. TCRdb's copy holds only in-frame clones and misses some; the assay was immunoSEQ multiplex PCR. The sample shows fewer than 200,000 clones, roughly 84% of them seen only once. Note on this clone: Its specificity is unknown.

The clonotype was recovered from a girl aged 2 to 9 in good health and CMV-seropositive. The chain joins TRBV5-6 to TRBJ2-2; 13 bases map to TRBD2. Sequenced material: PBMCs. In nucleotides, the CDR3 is TGTGCCAGCAGCCTACTGGGACTAGCGGGGACCTACACCGGGGAGCTGTTTTTT. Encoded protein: CASSLLGLAGTYTGELFF.